The TCR beta chain described here comes from a study of cytomegalovirus exposure and HLA in healthy donors. Germline CDR1 and CDR2: SGHNT and YYREEE (reference sequence). V lost 4 bases to trimming and J lost 5 bases; unmatched junction nucleotides: 7. This CDR3 spans 15 amino acids. This clone was seen only a few times. Its antigen remains unidentified. General study points: Among the sequence variants, a highly shared cluster was likely an artifact of sequencing. A prior analysis recorded that most TCR beta V segments were productive about 90% or about 30% of the time. 150 or so TCR beta chains were listed as cytomegalovirus-associated.

The primer mix had 60 Vbeta and 13 Jbeta primers. Here immunoSEQ multiplex PCR was the method, and the copy in TCRdb shows in-frame clones only, minus some. This sample carries some 150,000 clones, about 72% of them seen once, and the ten largest clones take less than 2.5%. The receptor's source is a man between 40 and 49 years old in good health and CMV-seronegative. Input material: PBMCs. The chain joins TRBV5-4 to TRBJ2-1, with TRBD1 matching over 9 bases. The chain's CDR3 is CASSPWDRVDNEQFF. CDR3 DNA: TGTGCCAGCAGCCCATGGGACAGGGTGGACAATGAGCAGTTCTTC.